This TCR beta chain emerged from a study of blood T cell repertoires in COVID-19. The overall study: The origin of the acute and convalescent COVID-19 samples was the United States, Italy and Spain.

Data came from immunoSEQ multiplex PCR; TCRdb stores just in-frame clones and leaves some out. Of roughly 190,000 clones in the sample, about four fifths were seen once. This clone was seen only once. This receptor was obtained from a man in his fifties or sixties with acute or convalescent COVID-19. The sample was peripheral blood.

In DNA form, the CDR3 reads TGTGCCAGCAGCGTCAACTCCGGCGGCGGAGGTACTGAAGCTTTCTTT. Protein product: CASSVNSGGGGTEAFF. The rearrangement joins TRBV9 to TRBJ1-1; D unresolved. This CDR3 comprises 16 residues. V was trimmed by 2 bases and J by 5 bases, leaving 19 bases between them. Germline values: CDR1 SGDLS, CDR2 YYNGEE.